Listed below are T cell receptor beta chains from one sample, sequenced in a study of blood T cell repertoires in COVID-19. Here immunoSEQ multiplex PCR was the method, and the copy in TCRdb shows in-frame clones only, minus some. In the table there are fewer than 250,000 clones, around 90% of which are singletons. Sequenced material: peripheral blood. The receptors originated from a man between 60 and 75 years old with acute or convalescent COVID-19. The CDR3 runs from the conserved cysteine through the conserved F or W. A D gene is named only where the DNA matches it firmly. Size tells how often a clone was seen (once, few, many) or the class of an expanded clone, and some rows leave it out.

d_call: NA
clone_size: few
v_call: TRBV28
j_call: TRBJ1-5
cdr3_nt: TGTGCCAGCAGTTCCCCCGCCAGTCCGCCCCAGCATTTT
cdr3_aa: CASSSPASPPQHF

d_call: NA
clone_size: NA
v_call: TRBV3-1/TRBV3-2
j_call: TRBJ2-7
cdr3_nt: TGTGCCAGCAGCCAAGCAGGGGAGCAGTACTTC
cdr3_aa: CASSQAGEQYF

d_call: NA
clone_size: NA
v_call: TRBV5-6
j_call: TRBJ2-3
cdr3_nt: TGTGCCAGCAGCTTGGAAGGGGGCACAGATACGCAGTATTTT
cdr3_aa: CASSLEGGTDTQYF

d_call: TRBD2
clone_size: NA
v_call: TRBV19
j_call: TRBJ2-5
cdr3_nt: TGTGCCAGTAGTATAGCGATAGCGGGCCCCCAAGAGACCCAGTACTTC
cdr3_aa: CASSIAIAGPQETQYF

d_call: NA
clone_size: once
v_call: TRBV5-1
j_call: TRBJ2-5
cdr3_nt: TGCGCCAGCAGCACGAAAAGACAGTCATACGAAGAGACCCAGTACTTC
cdr3_aa: CASSTKRQSYEETQYF

d_call: TRBD1
clone_size: NA
v_call: TRBV25-1
j_call: TRBJ2-5
cdr3_nt: TGTGCCAGCAGTGAATCCCGACAGGGGGCTTTTCGAGAGACCCAGTACTTC
cdr3_aa: CASSESRQGAFRETQYF

d_call: TRBD1
clone_size: NA
v_call: TRBV30
j_call: TRBJ1-4
cdr3_nt: TGTGCCTGGAGGACCCCCGGGACAGCGAATGAAAAACTGTTTTTT
cdr3_aa: CAWRTPGTANEKLFF

d_call: NA
clone_size: NA
v_call: TRBV5-1
j_call: TRBJ1-3
cdr3_nt: TGCGCCAGCAGCTTGGAACACTCTGGAAACACCATATATTTT
cdr3_aa: CASSLEHSGNTIYF

d_call: NA
clone_size: NA
v_call: TRBV14
j_call: TRBJ1-2
cdr3_nt: TGTGCCAGCAGCCAAGAAAAGTGGGGGGGCCACTATGGCTACACCTTC
cdr3_aa: CASSQEKWGGHYGYTF

d_call: NA
clone_size: NA
v_call: TRBV19
j_call: TRBJ2-2
cdr3_nt: TGTGCCAGTATAGTGGGGGCCGGCACCGGGGAGCTGTTTTTT
cdr3_aa: CASIVGAGTGELFF

d_call: TRBD1
clone_size: once
v_call: TRBV2
j_call: TRBJ1-6
cdr3_nt: TGTGCCAGCAGACAGGGACAGGGTAATTCACCCCTCCACTTT
cdr3_aa: CASRQGQGNSPLHF

d_call: TRBD1
clone_size: NA
v_call: TRBV28
j_call: TRBJ2-1
cdr3_nt: TGTGCCCCGGTCGCCAGGGGGCTAATCAATGAGCAGTTCTTC
cdr3_aa: CAPVARGLINEQFF

d_call: TRBD1
clone_size: NA
v_call: TRBV7-3
j_call: TRBJ1-1
cdr3_nt: TGTGCCAGCAGCCAGGGACAGGGGGCCCCTCACACTGAAGCTTTCTTT
cdr3_aa: CASSQGQGAPHTEAFF

d_call: NA
clone_size: once
v_call: TRBV19
j_call: TRBJ2-1
cdr3_nt: TGTGCCAGTAGTATCGGGCAGACCCGGGGTAATGAGCAGTTCTTC
cdr3_aa: CASSIGQTRGNEQFF

d_call: TRBD2
clone_size: NA
v_call: TRBV18
j_call: TRBJ2-1
cdr3_nt: TGTGCCAGCTCACCAATCGGACTAGAGGGGAGGTTGTATGAGCAGTTCTTC
cdr3_aa: CASSPIGLEGRLYEQFF

d_call: TRBD1
clone_size: few
v_call: TRBV6-5
j_call: TRBJ1-6
cdr3_nt: TGTGCCAGCAGTTCTATGGACAGGTCGGATTCACCCCTCCACTTT
cdr3_aa: CASSSMDRSDSPLHF

d_call: TRBD1
clone_size: once
v_call: TRBV20-1
j_call: TRBJ1-5
cdr3_nt: TGCAGTGCTAGTTTCCGACAGGGGTATCAGCCCCAGCATTTT
cdr3_aa: CSASFRQGYQPQHF

d_call: TRBD1
clone_size: NA
v_call: TRBV7-9
j_call: TRBJ2-7
cdr3_nt: TGTGCCAGCAGCTCCGGGACAGGTTTCTACGAGCAGTACTTC
cdr3_aa: CASSSGTGFYEQYF

d_call: TRBD2
clone_size: NA
v_call: TRBV9
j_call: TRBJ2-5
cdr3_nt: TGTGCCAGCAGCACGTACCCAGGGACTAGCGGGGGGGCCCGAGAGACCCAGTACTTC
cdr3_aa: CASSTYPGTSGGARETQYF

d_call: NA
clone_size: NA
v_call: TRBV13
j_call: TRBJ1-6
cdr3_nt: TGTGCCAGCAGCTTCGGGGGTAATAATTCACCCCTCCACTTT
cdr3_aa: CASSFGGNNSPLHF

d_call: TRBD1
clone_size: NA
v_call: TRBV24-1
j_call: TRBJ1-5
cdr3_nt: TGTGCCACCAGTTCACAGGGGACAGGGAATCAGCCCCAGCATTTT
cdr3_aa: CATSSQGTGNQPQHF

d_call: NA
clone_size: once
v_call: TRBV11-3
j_call: TRBJ1-1
cdr3_nt: TGTGCCAGCAGCTTAGCTCGGGGGGACATTGCTTTCTTT
cdr3_aa: CASSLARGDIAFF

d_call: TRBD1
clone_size: NA
v_call: TRBV7-8
j_call: TRBJ2-7
cdr3_nt: TGTGCCAGCAGCTTGAGAGGTGGGACAGGGAGATTAGCCTACGAGCAGTACTTC
cdr3_aa: CASSLRGGTGRLAYEQYF

d_call: NA
clone_size: NA
v_call: TRBV15
j_call: TRBJ1-4
cdr3_nt: TGTGCCACCAGCAGCGAAATACCCTCGGCTAATGAAAAACTGTTTTTT
cdr3_aa: CATSSEIPSANEKLFF

d_call: NA
clone_size: NA
v_call: TRBV12-3/TRBV12-4
j_call: TRBJ2-5
cdr3_nt: TGTGCCAGCAGTTTCCTGGAGACCCAGTACTTC
cdr3_aa: CASSFLETQYF

d_call: NA
clone_size: NA
v_call: TRBV6-5
j_call: TRBJ2-7
cdr3_nt: TGTGCCAGCGCGGCTAGCTTCTCCTACGAGCAGTACTTC
cdr3_aa: CASAASFSYEQYF

d_call: TRBD1
clone_size: NA
v_call: TRBV19
j_call: TRBJ2-7
cdr3_nt: TGTGCCAGTAGTGGTAGAAGAGACAGGGCCCACGAGCAGTACTTC
cdr3_aa: CASSGRRDRAHEQYF

d_call: NA
clone_size: NA
v_call: TRBV18
j_call: TRBJ1-4
cdr3_nt: TGTGCCAGCTCCACCGGAGCTAATGAAAAACTGTTTTTT
cdr3_aa: CASSTGANEKLFF

d_call: NA
clone_size: NA
v_call: TRBV6-5
j_call: TRBJ2-5
cdr3_nt: TGTGCCACCGGACAGAAAGAGACCCAGTACTTC
cdr3_aa: CATGQKETQYF

d_call: NA
clone_size: NA
v_call: TRBV6-5
j_call: TRBJ2-5
cdr3_nt: TGTGCCAGCCAACGGGACACGATAAACCAAGAGACCCAGTACTTC
cdr3_aa: CASQRDTINQETQYF

d_call: TRBD1
clone_size: NA
v_call: TRBV19
j_call: TRBJ2-3
cdr3_nt: TGTGCCAGTAGTAAAGAAAGGGGTGGGGGACAGGGAAGGTCAGATACGCAGTATTTT
cdr3_aa: CASSKERGGGQGRSDTQYF

d_call: NA
clone_size: NA
v_call: TRBV19
j_call: TRBJ2-5
cdr3_nt: TGTGCCAGTAGTATACGAAGGGATCGGGGGACCCAGTACTTC
cdr3_aa: CASSIRRDRGTQYF

d_call: TRBD1
clone_size: once
v_call: TRBV6-6
j_call: TRBJ2-7
cdr3_nt: TGTGCCAGCAGTTACCCGGGACAGGGTACCAACGAGCAGTACTTC
cdr3_aa: CASSYPGQGTNEQYF

d_call: TRBD2
clone_size: NA
v_call: TRBV7-8
j_call: TRBJ2-5
cdr3_nt: TGTGCCAGCAGCCGGGGACTAGCGGGGGGGTACCAAGAGACCCAGTACTTC
cdr3_aa: CASSRGLAGGYQETQYF

d_call: TRBD1
clone_size: NA
v_call: TRBV28
j_call: TRBJ2-3
cdr3_nt: TGTGCCAGCAGCTCCTATGACAGGGATGGGGGCACAGATACGCAGTATTTT
cdr3_aa: CASSSYDRDGGTDTQYF

d_call: NA
clone_size: NA
v_call: TRBV10-3
j_call: TRBJ2-7
cdr3_nt: TGTGCCATCAGTGAGGGGGACATCTCCTACGAGCAGTACTTC
cdr3_aa: CAISEGDISYEQYF

d_call: NA
clone_size: NA
v_call: TRBV7-9
j_call: TRBJ1-3
cdr3_nt: TGTGCCAGCACCAATCTCAGGGTCTCTGGAAACACCATATATTTT
cdr3_aa: CASTNLRVSGNTIYF

d_call: NA
clone_size: NA
v_call: TRBV28
j_call: TRBJ1-2
cdr3_nt: TGTGCCAGCAGTCCCCAGGGTGGGGGGGCCTACTATGGCTACACCTTC
cdr3_aa: CASSPQGGGAYYGYTF

d_call: TRBD1
clone_size: NA
v_call: TRBV3-1/TRBV3-2
j_call: TRBJ2-6
cdr3_nt: TGTGCCAGCAGCCACCTCCTACCCGGGACAGGGGGTCGAGCTGGGGCCAACGTCCTGACTTTC
cdr3_aa: CASSHLLPGTGGRAGANVLTF

d_call: TRBD1
clone_size: NA
v_call: TRBV6-5
j_call: TRBJ1-4
cdr3_nt: TGTGCCAGCAGTCCAGGGGGCTTAAATGAAAAACTGTTTTTT
cdr3_aa: CASSPGGLNEKLFF

d_call: TRBD1
clone_size: NA
v_call: TRBV6-4
j_call: TRBJ1-5
cdr3_nt: TGTGCCAGCAGCACTACCGACAGGGTTTGGAGCAATCAGCCCCAGCATTTT
cdr3_aa: CASSTTDRVWSNQPQHF

d_call: TRBD1
clone_size: NA
v_call: TRBV5-1
j_call: TRBJ2-5
cdr3_nt: TGCGCCAGCAGTACAGGGGTGGGAGAGACCCAGTACTTC
cdr3_aa: CASSTGVGETQYF

d_call: TRBD2
clone_size: NA
v_call: TRBV13
j_call: TRBJ2-5
cdr3_nt: TGTGCCAGCAGCCCGGCGGGGTTAGCGGGGCACCAAGAGACCCAGTACTTC
cdr3_aa: CASSPAGLAGHQETQYF